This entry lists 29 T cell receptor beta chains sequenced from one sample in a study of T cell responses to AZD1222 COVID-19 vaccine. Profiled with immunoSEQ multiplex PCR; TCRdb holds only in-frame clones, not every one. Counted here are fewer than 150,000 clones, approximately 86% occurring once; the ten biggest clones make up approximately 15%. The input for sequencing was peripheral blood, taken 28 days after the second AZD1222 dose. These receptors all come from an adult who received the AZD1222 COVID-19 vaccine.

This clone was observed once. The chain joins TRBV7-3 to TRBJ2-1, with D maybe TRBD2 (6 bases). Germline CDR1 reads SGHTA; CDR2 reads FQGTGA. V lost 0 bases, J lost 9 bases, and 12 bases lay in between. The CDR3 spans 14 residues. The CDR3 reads CASSLTASGGEQFF. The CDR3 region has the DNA TGTGCCAGCAGCTTAACTGCGTCCGGGGGTGAGCAGTTCTTC.

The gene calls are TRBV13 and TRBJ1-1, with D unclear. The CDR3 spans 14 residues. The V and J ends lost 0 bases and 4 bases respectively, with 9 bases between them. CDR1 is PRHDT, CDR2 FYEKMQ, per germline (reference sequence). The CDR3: CASSLGLGTTEAFF. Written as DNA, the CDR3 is TGTGCCAGCAGCTTAGGCCTGGGTACCACTGAAGCTTTCTTT.

The CDR3 protein is CASSSQTGGYEKLFF. The CDR3 nucleotides read TGTGCCAGCAGTTCCCAGACAGGGGGCTATGAAAAACTGTTTTTT. The J gene is TRBJ1-4, the V gene TRBV28, with 10 bases fitting TRBD1. Losses at the gene ends were 4 bases for V and 6 bases for J; bases not matched to a gene: 5. Germline-derived CDR1 and CDR2 are MDHEN and SYDVKM. The CDR3 spans 15 residues.

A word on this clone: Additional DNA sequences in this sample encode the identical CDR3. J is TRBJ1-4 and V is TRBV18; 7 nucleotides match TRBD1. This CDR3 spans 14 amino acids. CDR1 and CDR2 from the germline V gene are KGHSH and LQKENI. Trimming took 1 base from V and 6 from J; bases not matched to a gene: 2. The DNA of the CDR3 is TGTGCCAGCTCACCACAGGGGGCGGATGAAAAACTGTTTTTT. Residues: CASSPQGADEKLFF.

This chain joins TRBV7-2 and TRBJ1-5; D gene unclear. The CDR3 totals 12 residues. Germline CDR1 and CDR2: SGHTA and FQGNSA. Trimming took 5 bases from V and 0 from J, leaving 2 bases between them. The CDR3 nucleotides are TGTGCCAGCAGCCCTAGCAATCAGCCCCAGCATTTT. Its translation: CASSPSNQPQHF.

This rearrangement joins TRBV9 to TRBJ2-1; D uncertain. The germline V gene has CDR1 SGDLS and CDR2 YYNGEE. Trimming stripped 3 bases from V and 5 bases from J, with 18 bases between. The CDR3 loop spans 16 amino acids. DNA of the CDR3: TGTGCCAGCAGCGGAGGAACGGCGGTTTTCAACAATGAGCAGTTCTTC. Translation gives CASSGGTAVFNNEQFF.

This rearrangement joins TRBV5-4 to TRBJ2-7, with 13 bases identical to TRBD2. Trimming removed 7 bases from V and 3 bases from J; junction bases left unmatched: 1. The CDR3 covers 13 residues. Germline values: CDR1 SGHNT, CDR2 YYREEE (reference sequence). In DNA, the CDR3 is TGTGCCAGCGGGACTAGCGGGGTCTACGAGCAGTACTTC. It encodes CASGTSGVYEQYF. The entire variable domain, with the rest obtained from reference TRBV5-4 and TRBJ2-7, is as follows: ETGVTQSPTHLIKTRGQQVTLRCSSQSGHNTVSWYQQALGQGPQFIFQYYREEENGRGNFPPRFSGLQFPNYSSELNVNALELDDSALYLCASGTSGVYEQYFGPGTRLTVT.

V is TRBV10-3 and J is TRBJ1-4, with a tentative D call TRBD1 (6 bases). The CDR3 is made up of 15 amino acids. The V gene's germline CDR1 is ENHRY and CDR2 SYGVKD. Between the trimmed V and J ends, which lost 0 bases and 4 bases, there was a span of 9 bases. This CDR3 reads CAISESTGFNEKLFF. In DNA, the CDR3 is TGTGCCATCAGTGAGTCGACAGGATTTAATGAAAAACTGTTTTTT.

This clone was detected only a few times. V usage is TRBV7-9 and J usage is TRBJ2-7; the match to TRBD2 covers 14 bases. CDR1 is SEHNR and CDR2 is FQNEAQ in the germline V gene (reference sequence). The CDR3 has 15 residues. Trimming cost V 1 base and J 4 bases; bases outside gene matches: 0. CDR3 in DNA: TGTGCCAGCAGCTTAGGACTAGCGGGAGGGTACGAGCAGTACTTC. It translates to CASSLGLAGGYEQYF.

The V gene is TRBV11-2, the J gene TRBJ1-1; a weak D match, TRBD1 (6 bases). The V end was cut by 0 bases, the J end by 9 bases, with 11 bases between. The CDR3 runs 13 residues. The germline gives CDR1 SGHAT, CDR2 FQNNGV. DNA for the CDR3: TGTGCCAGCAGCTTAGACAGACAGGACAAAGCTTTCTTT. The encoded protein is CASSLDRQDKAFF.

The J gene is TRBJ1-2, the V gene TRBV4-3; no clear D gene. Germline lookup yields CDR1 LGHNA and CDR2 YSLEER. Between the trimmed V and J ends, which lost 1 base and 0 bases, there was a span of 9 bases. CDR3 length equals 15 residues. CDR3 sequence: CASSQVSQANYGYTF. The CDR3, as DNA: TGCGCCAGCAGCCAAGTGTCTCAGGCTAACTATGGCTACACCTTC.

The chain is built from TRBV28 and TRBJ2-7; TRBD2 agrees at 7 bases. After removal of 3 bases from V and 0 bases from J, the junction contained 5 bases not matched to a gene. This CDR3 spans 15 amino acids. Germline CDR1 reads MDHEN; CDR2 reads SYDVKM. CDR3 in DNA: TGTGCCAGCAGTTTGTGGAGCGGGATCTCCTACGAGCAGTACTTC. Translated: CASSLWSGISYEQYF.

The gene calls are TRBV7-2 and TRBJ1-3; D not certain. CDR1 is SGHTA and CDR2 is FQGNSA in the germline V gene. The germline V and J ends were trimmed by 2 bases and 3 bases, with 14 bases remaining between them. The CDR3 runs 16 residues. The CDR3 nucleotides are TGTGCCAGCAGCTTATCCCCCCCCGGAGGTGGAAACACCATATATTTT. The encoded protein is CASSLSPPGGGNTIYF.

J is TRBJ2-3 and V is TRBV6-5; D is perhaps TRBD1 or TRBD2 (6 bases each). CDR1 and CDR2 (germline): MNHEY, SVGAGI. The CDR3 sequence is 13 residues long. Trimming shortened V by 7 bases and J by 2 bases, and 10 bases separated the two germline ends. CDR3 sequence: CASNRGATDTQYF. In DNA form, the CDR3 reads TGTGCCAGCAATAGGGGGGCCACAGATACGCAGTATTTT.

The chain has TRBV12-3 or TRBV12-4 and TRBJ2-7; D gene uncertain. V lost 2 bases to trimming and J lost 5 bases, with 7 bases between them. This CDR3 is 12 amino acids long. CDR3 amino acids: CASSLSPNEQYF. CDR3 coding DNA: TGTGCCAGCAGTTTAAGCCCAAACGAGCAGTACTTC.

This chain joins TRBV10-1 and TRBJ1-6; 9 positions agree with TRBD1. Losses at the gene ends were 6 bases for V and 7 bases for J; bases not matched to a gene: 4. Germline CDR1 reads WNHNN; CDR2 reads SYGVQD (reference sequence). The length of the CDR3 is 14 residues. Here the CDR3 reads CASRNRGQNSPLHF. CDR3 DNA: TGCGCCAGCAGGAACAGGGGGCAAAATTCACCCCTCCACTTT.

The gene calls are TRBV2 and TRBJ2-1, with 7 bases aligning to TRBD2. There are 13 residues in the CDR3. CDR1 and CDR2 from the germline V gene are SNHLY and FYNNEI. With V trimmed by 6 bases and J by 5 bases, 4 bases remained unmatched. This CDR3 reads CASRLGLNNEQFF. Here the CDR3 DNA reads TGTGCCAGCAGGTTGGGACTAAACAATGAGCAGTTCTTC.

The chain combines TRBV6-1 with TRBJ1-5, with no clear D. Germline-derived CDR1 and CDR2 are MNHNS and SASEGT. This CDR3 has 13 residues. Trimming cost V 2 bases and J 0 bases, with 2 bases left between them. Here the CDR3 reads CASSEFSNQPQHF. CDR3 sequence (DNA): TGTGCCAGCAGTGAATTTAGCAATCAGCCCCAGCATTTT.

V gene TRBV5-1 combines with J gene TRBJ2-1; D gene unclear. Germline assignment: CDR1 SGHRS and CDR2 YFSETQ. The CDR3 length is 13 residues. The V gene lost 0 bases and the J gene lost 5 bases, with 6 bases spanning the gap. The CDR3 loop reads CASSLGPNNEQFF. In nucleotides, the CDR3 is TGCGCCAGCAGCTTGGGGCCGAACAATGAGCAGTTCTTC.

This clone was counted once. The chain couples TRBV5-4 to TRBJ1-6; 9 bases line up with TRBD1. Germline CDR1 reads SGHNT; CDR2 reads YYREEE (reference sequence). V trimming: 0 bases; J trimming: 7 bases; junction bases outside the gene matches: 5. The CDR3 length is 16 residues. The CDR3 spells CASSLGTGGSNSPLHF. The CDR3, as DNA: TGTGCCAGCAGCTTGGGTACAGGGGGCTCGAATTCACCCCTCCACTTT. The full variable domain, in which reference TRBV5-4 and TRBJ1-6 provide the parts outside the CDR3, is ETGVTQSPTHLIKTRGQQVTLRCSSQSGHNTVSWYQQALGQGPQFIFQYYREEENGRGNFPPRFSGLQFPNYSSELNVNALELDDSALYLCASSLGTGGSNSPLHFGNGTRLTVT.

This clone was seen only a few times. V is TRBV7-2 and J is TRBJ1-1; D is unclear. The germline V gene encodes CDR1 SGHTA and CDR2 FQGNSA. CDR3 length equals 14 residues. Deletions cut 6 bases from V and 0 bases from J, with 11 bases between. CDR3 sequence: CASRKTLLNTEAFF. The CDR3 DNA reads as TGTGCCAGCAGGAAGACCCTTTTGAACACTGAAGCTTTCTTT.

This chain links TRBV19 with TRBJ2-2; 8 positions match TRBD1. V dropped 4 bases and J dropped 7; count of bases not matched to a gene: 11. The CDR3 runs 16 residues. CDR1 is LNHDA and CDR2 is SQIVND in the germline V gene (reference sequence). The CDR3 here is CASSRSRGQLGGELFF. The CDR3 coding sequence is TGTGCCAGTAGTAGGTCCAGGGGGCAATTGGGCGGGGAGCTGTTTTTT.

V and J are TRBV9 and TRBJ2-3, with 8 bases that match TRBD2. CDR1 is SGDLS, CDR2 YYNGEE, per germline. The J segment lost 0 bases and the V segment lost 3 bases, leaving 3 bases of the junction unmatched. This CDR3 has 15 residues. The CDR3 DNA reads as TGTGCCAGCAGCGCGCGGGGGGTGAGCACAGATACGCAGTATTTT. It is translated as CASSARGVSTDTQYF.

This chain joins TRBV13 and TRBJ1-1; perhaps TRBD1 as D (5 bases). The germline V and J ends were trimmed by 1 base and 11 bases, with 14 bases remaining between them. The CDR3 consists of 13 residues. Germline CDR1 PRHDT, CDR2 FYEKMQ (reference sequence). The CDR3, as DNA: TGTGCCAGCAGCTTAGATCGCCAGGGCGGGGCTTTCTTT. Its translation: CASSLDRQGGAFF.

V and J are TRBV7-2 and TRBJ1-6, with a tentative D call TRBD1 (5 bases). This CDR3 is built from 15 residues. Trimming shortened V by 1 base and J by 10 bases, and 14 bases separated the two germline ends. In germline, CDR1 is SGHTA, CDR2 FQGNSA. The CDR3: CASSLGPGRGSPLHF. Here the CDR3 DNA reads TGTGCCAGCAGCTTAGGGCCAGGGAGGGGATCACCCCTCCACTTT.

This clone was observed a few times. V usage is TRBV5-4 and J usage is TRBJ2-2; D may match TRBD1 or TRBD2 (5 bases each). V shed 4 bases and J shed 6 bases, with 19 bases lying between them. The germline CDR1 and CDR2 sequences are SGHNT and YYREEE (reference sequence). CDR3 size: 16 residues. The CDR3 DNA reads TGTGCCAGCAGCCGGGGAAGGGGTGAAGGTCCCGGGGAGCTGTTTTTT. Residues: CASSRGRGEGPGELFF.

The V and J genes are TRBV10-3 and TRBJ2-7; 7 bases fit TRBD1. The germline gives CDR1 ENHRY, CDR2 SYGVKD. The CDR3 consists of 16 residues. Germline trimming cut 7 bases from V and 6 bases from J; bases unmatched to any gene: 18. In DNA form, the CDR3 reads TGTGCCATCACCTCAACCCCGGACAGGTCTGGCGGCGAGCAGTACTTC. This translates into CAITSTPDRSGGEQYF.

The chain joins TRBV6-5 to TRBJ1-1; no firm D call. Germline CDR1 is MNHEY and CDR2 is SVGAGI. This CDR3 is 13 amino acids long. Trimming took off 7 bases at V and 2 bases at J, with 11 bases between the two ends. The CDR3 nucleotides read TGTGCCAGCACCCCCCACGGAAACACTGAAGCTTTCTTT. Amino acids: CASTPHGNTEAFF.

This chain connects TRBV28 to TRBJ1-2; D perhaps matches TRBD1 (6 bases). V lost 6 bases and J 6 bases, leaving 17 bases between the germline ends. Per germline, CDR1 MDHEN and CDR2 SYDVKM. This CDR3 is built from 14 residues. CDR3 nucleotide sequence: TGTGCCAGCAGCCCTCCTGACAGGCTTGATGGCTACACCTTC. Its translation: CASSPPDRLDGYTF.